Listed below are T cell receptor beta chains from one sample, sequenced in a study of T cells in Graves' hyperthyroidism and ophthalmopathy. TCRdb analysed the multiplex PCR reads with MiXCR anew, one entry per CDR3 protein. The data hold under 400,000 distinct CDR3 sequences, with around 15% observed a single time. Source material: blood. The receptors were sampled from an older woman with Graves' ophthalmopathy. CDR3s include the opening cysteine and the closing phenylalanine or tryptophan. The D gene is left open where the match is weak. Expanded clones get a size class; other rows say once, few or many, or leave the size out.

d_call: TRBD1; j_call: TRBJ2-2; clone_size: few; v_call: TRBV12-3/TRBV12-4; cdr3_nt: TGTGCCAGCAGGGTTGACAGGGGGCGTCGTTCCACCGGGGAGCTGTTTTTT; cdr3_aa: CASRVDRGRRSTGELFF
d_call: .; j_call: TRBJ1-1; clone_size: .; v_call: TRBV12-3/TRBV12-4; cdr3_nt: TGTGCCAGCAGTTTGGGGGTGGCTAACTCTGAAGCTTTCTTT; cdr3_aa: CASSLGVANSEAFF
d_call: .; j_call: TRBJ2-3; clone_size: many; v_call: TRBV28; cdr3_nt: TGTGCCAGCAGACGTGGAGGTAGCGCAGATACGCAGTATTTT; cdr3_aa: CASRRGGSADTQYF
d_call: .; j_call: TRBJ2-2; clone_size: .; v_call: TRBV7-9; cdr3_nt: TGTGCCAGCAGCCCAATGGACGGGAACACCGGGGAGCTGTTTTTT; cdr3_aa: CASSPMDGNTGELFF
d_call: .; j_call: TRBJ2-7; clone_size: many; v_call: TRBV12-3/TRBV12-4; cdr3_nt: TGTGCCAGCAGTTTGAAGGAGGGGGGCGAGCAGTACTTC; cdr3_aa: CASSLKEGGEQYF
d_call: .; j_call: TRBJ1-5; clone_size: many; v_call: TRBV7-2; cdr3_nt: TGTGCCAGCAGCTTAGTTGAGGGAAATCAGCCCCAGCATTTT; cdr3_aa: CASSLVEGNQPQHF
d_call: .; j_call: TRBJ2-1; clone_size: many; v_call: TRBV18; cdr3_nt: TGTGCCAGCTCACCACTGCGGAACTCCTACAATGAGCAGTTCTTC; cdr3_aa: CASSPLRNSYNEQFF
d_call: .; j_call: TRBJ2-2; clone_size: many; v_call: TRBV11-2; cdr3_nt: TGTGCCAGCAGCTTAGACAGGGGGGCCGGGGAGCTGTTTTTT; cdr3_aa: CASSLDRGAGELFF
d_call: TRBD1; j_call: TRBJ2-3; clone_size: .; v_call: TRBV10-1; cdr3_nt: TGCGCCAGCAGTGAGTCGGGGACAGGGCGAGGAGATACGCAGTATTTT; cdr3_aa: CASSESGTGRGDTQYF
d_call: TRBD2; j_call: TRBJ2-1; clone_size: .; v_call: TRBV7-2; cdr3_nt: TGTGCCAGCAGCCCTACTAGCGGGATTACGAATGAGCAGTTCTTC; cdr3_aa: CASSPTSGITNEQFF
d_call: TRBD2; j_call: TRBJ2-5; clone_size: many; v_call: TRBV28; cdr3_nt: TGTGCCAGCAGTTTAGCGGGAGGGCGCCAAGAGACCCAGTACTTC; cdr3_aa: CASSLAGGRQETQYF
d_call: TRBD2; j_call: TRBJ2-1; clone_size: few; v_call: TRBV7-3; cdr3_nt: TGTGCCAGCAGTCCCCTCGGTAGAGGGACTAGCGGGAGTATCGATGAGCAGTTCTTC; cdr3_aa: CASSPLGRGTSGSIDEQFF
d_call: .; j_call: TRBJ2-3; clone_size: few; v_call: TRBV5-1; cdr3_nt: TGCGCCAGCAGCTTCAGGGTCAGCACAGATACGCAGTATTTT; cdr3_aa: CASSFRVSTDTQYF
d_call: .; j_call: TRBJ2-2; clone_size: many; v_call: TRBV5-1; cdr3_nt: TGCGCCAGCAAATCGACGACAGGGAGGGCCGGGGAGCTGTTTTTT; cdr3_aa: CASKSTTGRAGELFF